A selection of T cell receptor beta chains follows, all from one sample in a study of neoadjuvant anti-PD-1 for oral cavity cancer. Sequencing was performed with immunoSEQ multiplex PCR; in TCRdb, only in-frame clones are kept and a portion is missing. The table lists about 7,000 clones, less than 85% of them singletons. Here the sequenced sample was PBMCs, taken before nivolumab (anti-PD-1) treatment. The receptors here all came from a person aged 40 to 85 with oral cavity squamous cell carcinoma. Each CDR3 is given with its conserved first and last residue. D genes are given only for firm matches. Clone size is given for some rows only: seen once, a few or many times, or a class if the clone is expanded.

DNA,CDR3,D,length,J,size,V
TGTGCCATCCGGGTTTCAACAGGGGGGAGGCAATACGAGCAGTACTTC,CAIRVSTGGRQYEQYF,TRBD1,16,TRBJ2-7,.,TRBV10-3
TGTGCCAGCAGCCAAGATAAAGGGGATTGGGCTGAAGCTTTCTTT,CASSQDKGDWAEAFF,.,15,TRBJ1-1,.,TRBV14
TGTGCCAGCAGCTTCCCCGGGGGGCTCTACAATGAGCAGTTCTTC,CASSFPGGLYNEQFF,.,15,TRBJ2-1,.,TRBV5-4
TGTGCCAGCAGCCTCCGGGACCTTGGGGTGAACACTGAAGCTTTCTTT,CASSLRDLGVNTEAFF,.,16,TRBJ1-1,.,TRBV7-2
TGTGCCAGCAGCTTTTTTTTCCCCGGGACAGGGTCCTACGAGCAGTACTTC,CASSFFFPGTGSYEQYF,TRBD1,17,TRBJ2-7,.,TRBV5-6
TGTGCCATCAGTGAACTCTCTGGGGGGGCGGGTGGCTACACCTTC,CAISELSGGAGGYTF,.,15,TRBJ1-2,.,TRBV10-3
TGTGCCATCAGCTTACAGGGTGGGAGGCCCGGCTACACCTTC,CAISLQGGRPGYTF,.,14,TRBJ1-2,once,TRBV10-3
TGTGCCAGTAGTTGGGCGGCGAATTCTGGGGCCAACGTCCTGACTTTC,CASSWAANSGANVLTF,.,16,TRBJ2-6,.,TRBV19
TGTGCCAGCAGCTCGGCGGGGGGGGTTACAGATACGCAGTATTTT,CASSSAGGVTDTQYF,TRBD2,15,TRBJ2-3,.,TRBV7-9
TGTGCCAGCACAGGGTCGGGGTCAACTAATGAAAAACTGTTTTTT,CASTGSGSTNEKLFF,.,15,TRBJ1-4,.,TRBV2
TGTGCCTCCCGGGGGGACTCTCTACACTATGGCTACACCTTC,CASRGDSLHYGYTF,.,14,TRBJ1-2,.,TRBV2
TGTGCCAGCAGCCAAGGACAGGAGAACACCGGGGAGCTGTTTTTT,CASSQGQENTGELFF,.,15,TRBJ2-2,.,TRBV4-2
TGTGCCAGCAGTCCGTCCTGGGGGGGCGAAGTAGGAGCTTTCTTT,CASSPSWGGEVGAFF,.,15,TRBJ1-1,few,TRBV27
TGTGCCATCAGGACGGACAGGAACACTGAAGCTTTCTTT,CAIRTDRNTEAFF,.,13,TRBJ1-1,.,TRBV10-3
TGTGCCAGCAGGTCCGGGACCAGAGATTCACCCCTCCACTTT,CASRSGTRDSPLHF,.,14,TRBJ1-6,few,TRBV28
TGTGCCAGCAGCTTGGACAGTCGGAATGAAAAACTGTTTTTT,CASSLDSRNEKLFF,.,14,TRBJ1-4,.,TRBV5-4
TGTGCCAGCAGTCCCGCTGGAGCTAACTATGGCTACACCTTC,CASSPAGANYGYTF,.,14,TRBJ1-2,.,TRBV27
TGCAGAGCTCAGGGGGCAAGGGGCTACACCTTC,CRAQGARGYTF,TRBD1,11,TRBJ1-2,once,TRBV20-1
TGTGCCAGCAGCTTAGGTCCGGGGGCGCAGGATCAGCCCCAGCATTTT,CASSLGPGAQDQPQHF,.,16,TRBJ1-5,.,TRBV11-2
TGCGCCAGCAGCCAACTAACAAGTAGAAATGCGATTCTAGCCAAAAACATTCAGTACTTC,CASSQLTSRNAILAKNIQYF,.,20,TRBJ2-4,.,TRBV4-3
TGCAGCGTTGGCCGAGAGGCCGGGGAGCTGTTTTTT,CSVGREAGELFF,.,12,TRBJ2-2,.,TRBV29-1
TGCAGCGTCGACAGGGGGCGGACTGAAGCTTTCTTT,CSVDRGRTEAFF,TRBD1,12,TRBJ1-1,.,TRBV29-1
TGTGCCAGCAGCAAGCGGACTAGCGGGGGGGGTGAGACCCAGTACTTC,CASSKRTSGGGETQYF,TRBD2,16,TRBJ2-5,.,TRBV11-3
TGCGCCAGCAGCTTGGGGAGGGGCATAGAGACCCAGTACTTC,CASSLGRGIETQYF,.,14,TRBJ2-5,.,TRBV5-1
TGTGCCAGCAGTTTCCCCTCGGTTGGGGGAACCATGAACACTGAAGCTTTCTTT,CASSFPSVGGTMNTEAFF,.,18,TRBJ1-1,.,TRBV28
TGTGCCAGCAGCCAAGAGGGGATTAGCTCCTACAATGAGCAGTTCTTC,CASSQEGISSYNEQFF,.,16,TRBJ2-1,once,TRBV4-2
TGTGCCAGCAGTTACTCGGTTGAAGCTTTCTTT,CASSYSVEAFF,.,11,TRBJ1-1,.,TRBV6-5
TGTGCCAGCAGCCCCAACCGTGATTTGGGACGGACTCAGCCCCAGCATTTT,CASSPNRDLGRTQPQHF,.,17,TRBJ1-5,few,TRBV7-2
TGTGCCAGCAGTCATGACAGGGGGGAACGGTACAATGAGCAGTTCTTC,CASSHDRGERYNEQFF,TRBD1,16,TRBJ2-1,.,TRBV6-6
TGTGCCATCAGATCAGGGGAGGCCTATATCACCTTC,CAIRSGEAYITF,.,12,TRBJ1-2,.,TRBV10-3
TGTGCCAGCAGCTCGAACACCAGGGGCACCACCGGGGAGCTGTTTTTT,CASSSNTRGTTGELFF,.,16,TRBJ2-2,.,TRBV6-6
TGTGCCAGCAGCTTAAGCCGGCCATCAGGGGAGCAGTACTTC,CASSLSRPSGEQYF,.,14,TRBJ2-7,.,TRBV7-2
TGTGCCAGCAGCGCTCCCAGGTACGAGCAGTTCTTC,CASSAPRYEQFF,.,12,TRBJ2-1,.,TRBV9
TGCGCCAGCAGCCAAGGACAGGTTAGCTCCTACAATGAGCAGTTCTTC,CASSQGQVSSYNEQFF,.,16,TRBJ2-1,once,TRBV4-1
TGTGCCAGTAGTCAACAGGGGGCCACTGAAGCTTTCTTT,CASSQQGATEAFF,TRBD1,13,TRBJ1-1,few,TRBV19
TGCAGCGTAGGGACCGTAACTAACTATGGCTACACCTTC,CSVGTVTNYGYTF,.,13,TRBJ1-2,.,TRBV29-1
TGCGCCAGCAGACCCGACAGAAACAATCAGCCCCAGCATTTT,CASRPDRNNQPQHF,.,14,TRBJ1-5,.,TRBV5-1
TGCGCCAGCAGCTTGGAGGAGGGTGCATGGGAGACCCAGTACTTC,CASSLEEGAWETQYF,.,15,TRBJ2-5,.,TRBV5-1
TGTGCCAGTGTTGACAGCGGGAATGAAAAACTGTTTTTT,CASVDSGNEKLFF,.,13,TRBJ1-4,.,TRBV7-9
TGTGCCAGTAGACGGCTGGGAGGGTACAATGAGCAGTTCTTC,CASRRLGGYNEQFF,TRBD2,14,TRBJ2-1,once,TRBV19
TGTGCCAGCAGCTTTGCAACGGGGTATCAGCCCCAGCATTTT,CASSFATGYQPQHF,.,14,TRBJ1-5,.,TRBV12-1
TGTGCCAGCAGCGCCGACAGGATGAACACTGAAGCTTTCTTT,CASSADRMNTEAFF,.,14,TRBJ1-1,.,TRBV13
TGTGCCAGCATCAACCTTACTAGCGGGGACTACGAGCAGTACTTC,CASINLTSGDYEQYF,TRBD2,15,TRBJ2-7,.,TRBV7-9
TGTGCCATCAGTCTAGGGGAAAATCAGCCCCAGCATTTT,CAISLGENQPQHF,.,13,TRBJ1-5,.,TRBV10-3
TGTGCCAGTAGTATATCCAACAAGGATTCACCCCTCCACTTT,CASSISNKDSPLHF,.,14,TRBJ1-6,.,TRBV19
TGTGCCAGCAGTTCCTACGGGACAGGGGGCCGGGAGACCCAGTACTTC,CASSSYGTGGRETQYF,TRBD1,16,TRBJ2-5,.,TRBV27
TGTGCCAGCAGCGCTAGAGTACTAGCGGGGCTCCAAGAGACCCAGTACTTC,CASSARVLAGLQETQYF,TRBD2,17,TRBJ2-5,.,TRBV9